The 5 T cell receptor beta chains in this list originate from one sample, sequenced in a study of blood T cell repertoires in COVID-19. Sequencing was performed with immunoSEQ multiplex PCR; in TCRdb, only in-frame clones are kept and a portion is missing. In the table there are 200,000 or so clones, about nine tenths of which are singletons. The sequencing sample was made of peripheral blood. All receptors come from a woman in her sixties with acute or convalescent COVID-19.

This clone was observed once. The chain is built from TRBV2 and TRBJ1-4, with 10 nucleotides matching TRBD1. V gave up 6 bases and J gave up 8 bases; unmatched junction bases: 6. In germline, CDR1 is SNHLY, CDR2 FYNNEI. CDR3 length equals 14 residues. The CDR3 region has the DNA TGTGCCAGCAGCTTGGACAGGGGGGGAGAAAAACTGTTTTTT. It encodes CASSLDRGGEKLFF.

The J gene is TRBJ1-4, the V gene TRBV28, with no clear D. Trimming shortened V by 2 bases and J by 0 bases, and 10 bases separated the two germline ends. Germline CDR1 reads MDHEN; CDR2 reads SYDVKM. The CDR3 covers 16 residues. The CDR3 spells CASSLPRLSTNEKLFF. In DNA, the CDR3 is TGTGCCAGCAGTTTACCCAGGCTTTCAACTAATGAAAAACTGTTTTTT.

The chain links TRBV9 to TRBJ2-3, with D possibly matching TRBD2 (6 bases). V shed 1 base and J shed 6 bases, with 15 bases lying between them. The CDR3 loop spans 15 amino acids. In germline, CDR1 is SGDLS, CDR2 YYNGEE. The CDR3 DNA reads as TGTGCCAGCAGCGTACGGGGGACCCGCGGGGATACGCAGTATTTT. This sequence encodes CASSVRGTRGDTQYF.

Only one count was recorded for this clone. This sequence joins TRBV27 and TRBJ2-1; 8 bases fit TRBD1. CDR1 is MNHEY and CDR2 is SMNVEV in the germline V gene (reference sequence). The CDR3 is 14 residues long. The V gene end was trimmed by 7 bases and the J gene end by 1 base; junction bases not matched to a gene: 3. The CDR3 loop is CASTGQGSYNEQFF. The CDR3 DNA sequence: TGTGCCAGCACAGGACAGGGATCCTACAATGAGCAGTTCTTC.

This sequence joins TRBV28 and TRBJ2-7; 10 positions agree with TRBD2. V shed 6 bases and J 6 bases; nucleotides not matched to a gene: 20. The germline V gene has CDR1 MDHEN and CDR2 SYDVKM. This CDR3 contains 18 residues. The CDR3 region is CASRPSLGTSEGDGEQYF. CDR3 nucleotide sequence: TGTGCCAGCAGGCCGAGCCTCGGGACTAGCGAAGGGGACGGCGAGCAGTACTTC.